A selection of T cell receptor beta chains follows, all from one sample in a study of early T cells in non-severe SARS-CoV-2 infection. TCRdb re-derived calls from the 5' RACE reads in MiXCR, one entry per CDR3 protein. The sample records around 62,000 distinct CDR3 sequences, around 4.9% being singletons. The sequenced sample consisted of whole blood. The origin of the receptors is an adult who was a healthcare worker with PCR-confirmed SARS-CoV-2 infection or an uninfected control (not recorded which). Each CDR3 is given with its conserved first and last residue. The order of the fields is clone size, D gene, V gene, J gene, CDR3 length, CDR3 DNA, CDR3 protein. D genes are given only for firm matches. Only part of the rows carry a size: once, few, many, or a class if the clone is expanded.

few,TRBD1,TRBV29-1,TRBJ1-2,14,TGCAGCGTTTCCGACAGGGCCCTGGTTGATGGCTACACCTTC,CSVSDRALVDGYTF
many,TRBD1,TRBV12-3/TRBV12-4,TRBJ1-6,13,TGTGCCAGCAGCCGGGGACAGGTTTCACCCCTCCACTTT,CASSRGQVSPLHF
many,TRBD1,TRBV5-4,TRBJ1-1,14,TGTGCCAGCAGCTGGGACAGGGGATCCACTGAAGCTTTCTTT,CASSWDRGSTEAFF
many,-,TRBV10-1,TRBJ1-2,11,TGCGCCAGCAGTGACAACTATGGCTACACCTTC,CASSDNYGYTF
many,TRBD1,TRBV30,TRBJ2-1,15,TGTGCCTGGAGTCAGGGGGCGATAAGATACAATGAGCAGTTCTTC,CAWSQGAIRYNEQFF
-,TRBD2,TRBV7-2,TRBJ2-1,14,TGTGCCAGCAGCCTCCTGACTAGCGGAAATGAGCAGTTCTTC,CASSLLTSGNEQFF
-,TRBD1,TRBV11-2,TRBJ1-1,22,TGTGCCAGCAGCTCCCGCCCCCCCCTCTCTGGGGACAGGGAAGCGAGGAACACTGAAGCTTTCTTT,CASSSRPPLSGDREARNTEAFF
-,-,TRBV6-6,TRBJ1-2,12,TGTGCCAGCAGGGGAGCTAACTATGGCTACACCTTC,CASRGANYGYTF
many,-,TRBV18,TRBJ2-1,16,TGTGCCAGCTCACCACAGACGCGGGTGGACAGCAATGAGCAGTTCTTC,CASSPQTRVDSNEQFF
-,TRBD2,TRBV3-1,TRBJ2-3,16,TGTGCCAGCAGCCAGGGGACTAGCGGGTCCAGAGATACGCAGTATTTT,CASSQGTSGSRDTQYF
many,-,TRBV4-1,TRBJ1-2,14,TGCGCCAGCAGCCCGCAGACCCTTAACTATGGCTACACCTTC,CASSPQTLNYGYTF
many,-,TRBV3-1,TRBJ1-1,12,TGTGCCAGCAGCCTAAATGGGGGTGAAGCTTTCTTT,CASSLNGGEAFF
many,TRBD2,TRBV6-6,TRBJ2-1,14,TGTGCCAGCAGTCTAGCGGGAGGGGGCAATGAGCAGTTCTTC,CASSLAGGGNEQFF
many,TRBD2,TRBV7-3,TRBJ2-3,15,TGTGCCAGCAGCCTAACCGGGACTAGCGGAGATACGCAGTATTTT,CASSLTGTSGDTQYF
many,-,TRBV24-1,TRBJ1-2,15,TGTGCCACCAGTGATTCTGGGGCCCAGCGCTATGGCTACACCTTC,CATSDSGAQRYGYTF
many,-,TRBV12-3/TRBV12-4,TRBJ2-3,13,TGTGCCAGCAAGGACGGTAGCGCAGATACGCAGTATTTT,CASKDGSADTQYF
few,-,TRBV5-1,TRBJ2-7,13,TGCGCCAGCACGAAGGGAGGAGCTTACGAGCAGTACTTC,CASTKGGAYEQYF
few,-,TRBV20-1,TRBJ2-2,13,TGCAGTGCAACGGATCCGGTAACCGGGGAGCTGTTTTTT,CSATDPVTGELFF
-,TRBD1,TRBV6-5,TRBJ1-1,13,TGTGCCAGCGGGACAGATTTCAACACTGAAGCTTTCTTT,CASGTDFNTEAFF
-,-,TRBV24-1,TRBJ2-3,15,TGTGCCACCAGTGACCCTGTGAAAGCCACAGATACGCAGTATTTT,CATSDPVKATDTQYF